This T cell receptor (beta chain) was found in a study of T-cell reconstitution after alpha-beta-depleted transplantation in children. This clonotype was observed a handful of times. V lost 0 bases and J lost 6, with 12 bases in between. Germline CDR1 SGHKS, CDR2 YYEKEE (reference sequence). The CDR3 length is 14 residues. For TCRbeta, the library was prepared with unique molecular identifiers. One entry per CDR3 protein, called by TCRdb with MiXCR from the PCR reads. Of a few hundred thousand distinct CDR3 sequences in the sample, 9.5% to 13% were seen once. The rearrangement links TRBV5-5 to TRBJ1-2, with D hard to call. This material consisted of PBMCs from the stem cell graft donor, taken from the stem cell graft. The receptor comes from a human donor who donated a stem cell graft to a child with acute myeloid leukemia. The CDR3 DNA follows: TGTGCCAGCAGCTTGGATGGGCTGAGCGATGGCTACACCTTC. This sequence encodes CASSLDGLSDGYTF.